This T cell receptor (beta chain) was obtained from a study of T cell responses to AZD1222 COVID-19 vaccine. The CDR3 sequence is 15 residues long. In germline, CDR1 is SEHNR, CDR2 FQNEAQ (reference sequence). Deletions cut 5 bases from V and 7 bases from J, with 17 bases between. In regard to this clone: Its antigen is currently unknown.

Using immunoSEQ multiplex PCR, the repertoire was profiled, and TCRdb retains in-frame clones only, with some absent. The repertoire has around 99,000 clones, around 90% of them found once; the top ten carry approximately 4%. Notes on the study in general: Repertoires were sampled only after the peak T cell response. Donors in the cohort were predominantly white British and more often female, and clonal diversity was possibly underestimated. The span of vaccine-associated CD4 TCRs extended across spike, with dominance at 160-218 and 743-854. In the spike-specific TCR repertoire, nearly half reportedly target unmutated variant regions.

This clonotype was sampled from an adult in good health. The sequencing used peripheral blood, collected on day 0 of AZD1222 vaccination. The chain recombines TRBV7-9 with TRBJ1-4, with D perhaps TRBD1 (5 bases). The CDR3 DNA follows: TGTGCCAGCAGCGGGCGTAGGGGCTTAGGTGAAAAACTGTTTTTT. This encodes CASSGRRGLGEKLFF. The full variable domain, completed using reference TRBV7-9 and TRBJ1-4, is DTGVSQNPRHKITKRGQNVTFRCDPISEHNRLYWYRQTLGQGPEFLTYFQNEAQLEKSRLLSDRFSAERPKGSFSTLEIQRTEQGDSAMYLCASSGRRGLGEKLFFGSGTQLSVL.